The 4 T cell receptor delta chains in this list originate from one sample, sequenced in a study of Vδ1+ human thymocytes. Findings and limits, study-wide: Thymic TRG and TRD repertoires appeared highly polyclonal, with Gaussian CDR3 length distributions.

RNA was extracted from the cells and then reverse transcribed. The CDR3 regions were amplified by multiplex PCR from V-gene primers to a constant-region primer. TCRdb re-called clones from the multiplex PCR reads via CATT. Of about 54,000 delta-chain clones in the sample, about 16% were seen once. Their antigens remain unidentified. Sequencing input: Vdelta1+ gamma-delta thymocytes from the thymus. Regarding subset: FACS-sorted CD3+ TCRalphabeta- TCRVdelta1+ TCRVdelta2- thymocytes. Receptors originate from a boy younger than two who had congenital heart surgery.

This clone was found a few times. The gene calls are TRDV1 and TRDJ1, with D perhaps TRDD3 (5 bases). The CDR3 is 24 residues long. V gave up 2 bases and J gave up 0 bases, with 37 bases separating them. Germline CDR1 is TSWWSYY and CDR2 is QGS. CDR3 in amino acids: CALGETPLFPRGAITTMYTDKLIF. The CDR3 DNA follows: TGTGCTCTTGGGGAAACACCCCTATTTCCCCGGGGGGCTATAACGACCATGTACACCGATAAACTCATCTTT.

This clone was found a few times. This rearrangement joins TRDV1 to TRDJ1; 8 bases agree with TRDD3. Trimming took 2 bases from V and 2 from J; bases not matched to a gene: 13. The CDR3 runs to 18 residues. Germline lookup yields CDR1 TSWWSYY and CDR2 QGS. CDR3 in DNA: TGTGCTCTTGGGGAATGGTATGGGGGATCTCCGTGGACCGATAAACTCATCTTT. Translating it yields CALGEWYGGSPWTDKLIF.

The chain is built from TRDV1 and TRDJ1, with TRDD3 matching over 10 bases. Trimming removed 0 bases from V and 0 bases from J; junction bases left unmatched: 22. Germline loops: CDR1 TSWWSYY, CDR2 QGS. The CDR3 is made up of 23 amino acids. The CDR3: CALGELGAVGGYSPSHHTDKLIF. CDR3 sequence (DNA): TGTGCTCTTGGGGAACTGGGGGCCGTTGGGGGATACTCCCCTAGCCATCACACCGATAAACTCATCTTT.

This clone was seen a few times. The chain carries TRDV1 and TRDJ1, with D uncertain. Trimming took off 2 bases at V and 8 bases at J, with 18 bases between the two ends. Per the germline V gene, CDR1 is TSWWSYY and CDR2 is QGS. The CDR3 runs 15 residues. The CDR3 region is CALGEYPPFEGKLIF. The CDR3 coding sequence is TGTGCTCTTGGGGAATACCCCCCTTTTGAAGGGAAACTCATCTTT.